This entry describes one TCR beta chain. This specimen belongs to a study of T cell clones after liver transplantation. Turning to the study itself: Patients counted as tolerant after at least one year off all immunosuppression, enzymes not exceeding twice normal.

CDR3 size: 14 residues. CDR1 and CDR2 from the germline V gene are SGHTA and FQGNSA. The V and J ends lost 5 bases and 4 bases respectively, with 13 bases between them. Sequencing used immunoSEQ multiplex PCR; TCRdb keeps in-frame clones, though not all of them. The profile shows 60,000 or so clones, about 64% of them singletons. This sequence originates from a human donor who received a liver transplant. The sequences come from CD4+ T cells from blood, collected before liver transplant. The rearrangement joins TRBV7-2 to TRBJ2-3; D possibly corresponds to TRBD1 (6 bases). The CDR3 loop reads CASSPGQGPDTQYF. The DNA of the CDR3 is TGTGCCAGCAGCCCGGGACAAGGACCAGATACGCAGTATTTT.